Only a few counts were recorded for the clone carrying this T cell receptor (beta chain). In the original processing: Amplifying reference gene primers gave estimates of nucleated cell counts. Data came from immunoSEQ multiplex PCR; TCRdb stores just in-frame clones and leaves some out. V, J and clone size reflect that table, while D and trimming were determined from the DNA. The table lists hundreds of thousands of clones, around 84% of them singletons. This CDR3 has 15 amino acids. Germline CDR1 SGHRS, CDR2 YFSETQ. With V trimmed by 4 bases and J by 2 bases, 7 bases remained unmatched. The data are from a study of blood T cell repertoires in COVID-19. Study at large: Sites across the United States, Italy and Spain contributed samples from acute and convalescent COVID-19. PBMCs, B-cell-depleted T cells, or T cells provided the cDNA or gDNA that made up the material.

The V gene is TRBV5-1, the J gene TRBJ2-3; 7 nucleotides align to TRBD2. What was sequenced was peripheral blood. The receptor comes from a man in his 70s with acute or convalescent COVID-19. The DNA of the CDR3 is TGCGCCAGCAGCCTCGGGGGGTATAACACAGATACGCAGTATTTT. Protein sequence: CASSLGGYNTDTQYF. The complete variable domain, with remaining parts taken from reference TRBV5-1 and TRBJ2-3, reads KAGVTQTPRYLIKTRGQQVTLSCSPISGHRSVSWYQQTPGQGLQFLFEYFSETQRNKGNFPGRFSGRQFSNSRSEMNVSTLELGDSALYLCASSLGGYNTDTQYFGPGTRLTVL.